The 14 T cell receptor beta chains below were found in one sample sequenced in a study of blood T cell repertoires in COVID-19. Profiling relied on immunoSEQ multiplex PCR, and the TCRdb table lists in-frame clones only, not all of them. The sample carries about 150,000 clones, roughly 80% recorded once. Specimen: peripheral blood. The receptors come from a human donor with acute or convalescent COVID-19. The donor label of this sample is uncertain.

The CDR3 loop is CASNTGTGGEPLHF. The CDR3 nucleotides are TGTGCCAGCAACACCGGGACAGGGGGCGAACCCCTCCACTTT. This sequence joins TRBV9 and TRBJ1-6, with 12 bases aligning to TRBD1. There are 14 residues in the CDR3. V lost 6 bases and J lost 12; bases outside the gene matches: 7. Germline-derived CDR1 and CDR2 are SGDLS and YYNGEE. The complete variable domain, with remaining parts taken from reference TRBV9 and TRBJ1-6, reads DSGVTQTPKHLITATGQRVTLRCSPRSGDLSVYWYQQSLDQGLQFLIQYYNGEERAKGNILERFSAQQFPDLHSELNLSSLELGDSALYFCASNTGTGGEPLHFGNGTRLTVT.

DNA for the CDR3: TGTGCCAGCAGCCAAGGCAGGGGCGAGCAGTACGTC. As protein: CASSQGRGEQYV. This chain uses TRBV3-1 (or the pseudogene TRBV3-2) with TRBJ2-7; possibly TRBD1 for D (6 bases). The germline V and J ends were trimmed by 1 base and 6 bases, with 7 bases remaining between them. The germline gives CDR1 LGHDT, CDR2 YNNKEL (reference sequence). The CDR3 runs to 12 residues.

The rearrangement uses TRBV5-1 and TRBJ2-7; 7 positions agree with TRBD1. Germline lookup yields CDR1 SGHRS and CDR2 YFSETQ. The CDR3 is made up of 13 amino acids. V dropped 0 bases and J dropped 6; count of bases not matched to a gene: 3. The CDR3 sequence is CASSLVSGGEQYV. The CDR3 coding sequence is TGCGCCAGCAGCTTGGTATCAGGGGGCGAGCAGTACGTC.

In DNA form, the CDR3 reads TGTGCCAGCAGTTACCGCGGGACCCACGAGCAGTACTTC. It codes for CASSYRGTHEQYF. The chain couples TRBV6-2 or TRBV6-3 to TRBJ2-7; a weak D match, TRBD2 (6 bases). Germline V lookup: CDR1 MNHEY, CDR2 SVGEGT. With 2 bases removed from V and 5 bases from J, the gap between germline ends came to 10 bases. This CDR3 is built from 13 residues.

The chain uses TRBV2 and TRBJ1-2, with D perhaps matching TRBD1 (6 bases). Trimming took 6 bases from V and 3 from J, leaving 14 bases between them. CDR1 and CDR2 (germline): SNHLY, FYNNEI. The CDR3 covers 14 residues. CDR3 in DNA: TGTGCCAGCAGGCAGGGGATTGGGGACTATGGCTACACCTTC. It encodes CASRQGIGDYGYTF.

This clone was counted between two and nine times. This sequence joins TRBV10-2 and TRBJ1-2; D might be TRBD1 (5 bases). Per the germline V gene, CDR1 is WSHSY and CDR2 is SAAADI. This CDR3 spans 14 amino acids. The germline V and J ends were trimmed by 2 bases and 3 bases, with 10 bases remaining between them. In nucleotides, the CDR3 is TGCGCCAGCAGTGAGGGGGGGACCCACTATGGCTACACCTTC. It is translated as CASSEGGTHYGYTF.

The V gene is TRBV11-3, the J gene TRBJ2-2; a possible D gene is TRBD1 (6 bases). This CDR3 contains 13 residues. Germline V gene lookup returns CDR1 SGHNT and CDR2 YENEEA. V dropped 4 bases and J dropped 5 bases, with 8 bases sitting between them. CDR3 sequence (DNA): TGTGCCAGCAGCTCCGGGACAACCGGGGAGCTGTTTTTT. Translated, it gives CASSSGTTGELFF.

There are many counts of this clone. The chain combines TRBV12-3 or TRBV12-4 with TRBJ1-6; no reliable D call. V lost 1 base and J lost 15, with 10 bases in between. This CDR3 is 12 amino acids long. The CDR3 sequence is CASSLGGRDLHF. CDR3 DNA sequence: TGTGCCAGCAGTTTAGGAGGGCGCGACCTCCACTTT.

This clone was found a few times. The CDR3 region has the DNA TGTGCCTGGACCGGGGGGGGATACTATGGCTACACCTTC. Translating it yields CAWTGGGYYGYTF. The rearrangement links TRBV30 to TRBJ1-2, with TRBD1 as a possible D gene (5 bases). Germline CDR1 GTSNPN, CDR2 SVGIG (reference sequence). V dropped 4 bases and J dropped 3 bases, with 12 bases sitting between them. This CDR3 comprises 13 residues.

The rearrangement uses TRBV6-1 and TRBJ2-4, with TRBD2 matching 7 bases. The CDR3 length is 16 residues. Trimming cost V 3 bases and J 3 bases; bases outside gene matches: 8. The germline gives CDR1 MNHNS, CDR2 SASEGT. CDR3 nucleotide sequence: TGTGCCAGCAGTGATGGCGGACTAGGGTTCAAAAACATTCAGTACTTC. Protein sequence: CASSDGGLGFKNIQYF.

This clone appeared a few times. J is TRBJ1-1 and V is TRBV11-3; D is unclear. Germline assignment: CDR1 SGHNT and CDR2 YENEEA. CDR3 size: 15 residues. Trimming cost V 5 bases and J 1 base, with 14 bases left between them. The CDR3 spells CASSLSGLANTEAFF. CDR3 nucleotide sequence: TGTGCCAGCAGCCTAAGCGGCCTTGCGAACACTGAAGCTTTCTTT.

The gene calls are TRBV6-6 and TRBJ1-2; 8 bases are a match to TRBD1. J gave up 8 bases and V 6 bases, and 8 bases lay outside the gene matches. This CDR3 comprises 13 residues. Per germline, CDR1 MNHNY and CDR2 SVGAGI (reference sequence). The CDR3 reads CASRSGQGRGYTF. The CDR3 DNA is TGTGCCAGCAGATCCGGACAGGGCAGGGGCTACACCTTC.

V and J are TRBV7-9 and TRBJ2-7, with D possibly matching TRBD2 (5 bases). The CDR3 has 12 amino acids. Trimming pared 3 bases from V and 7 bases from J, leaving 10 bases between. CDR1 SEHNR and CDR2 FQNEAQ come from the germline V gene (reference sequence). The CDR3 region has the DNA TGTGCCAGCAGCTTTGCCCGGGATGAGCAGTACTTC. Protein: CASSFARDEQYF.

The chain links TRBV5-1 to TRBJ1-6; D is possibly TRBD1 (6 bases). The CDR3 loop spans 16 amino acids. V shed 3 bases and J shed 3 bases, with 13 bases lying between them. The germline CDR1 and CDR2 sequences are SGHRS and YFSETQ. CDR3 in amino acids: CASSSEGQFYNSPLHF. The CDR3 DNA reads TGCGCCAGCAGCTCCGAGGGACAATTCTATAATTCACCCCTCCACTTT.